This T cell receptor (beta chain) was documented in a study of shared clonotypes between healthy human individuals. The study, taken as a whole, reports: Blood alone was sampled, and tissue repertoires likely differ.

The material for each subset, its genomic DNA, was split evenly across several immunoSEQ plates. Original processing methods: Because ImmunoSEQ provided only junction sequences with no quality scores, the filtering differed. Profiling relied on immunoSEQ multiplex PCR, and the TCRdb table lists in-frame clones only, not all of them. The V and J calls and clone size were taken over from that table, and D and trimming were inferred from the DNA. The sample has 400,000 to 500,000 clones; roughly 85% are singletons. As concerns this clone: What it recognizes is unknown. The limits of the CDR3 on the DNA are not certain, so only TCRdb's listed CDR3 is given.

Counting both end residues, the CDR3 totals 22 amino acids. Healthy and HIV-negative, the adult donors had no recent acute infections or vaccinations. This receptor was taken from a woman aged 35 to 49 in good health. Some clones in this sample may be carry-over from other donors' samples. The V gene is TRBV21-1, the J gene TRBJ1-1; the tabulated D call, TRBD1, remains unverified against the DNA. TRBV21-1 counts as a pseudogene. The specimen was PBMCs. CDR3 region: CASSERPGQSTLKLSLDKGFGF.